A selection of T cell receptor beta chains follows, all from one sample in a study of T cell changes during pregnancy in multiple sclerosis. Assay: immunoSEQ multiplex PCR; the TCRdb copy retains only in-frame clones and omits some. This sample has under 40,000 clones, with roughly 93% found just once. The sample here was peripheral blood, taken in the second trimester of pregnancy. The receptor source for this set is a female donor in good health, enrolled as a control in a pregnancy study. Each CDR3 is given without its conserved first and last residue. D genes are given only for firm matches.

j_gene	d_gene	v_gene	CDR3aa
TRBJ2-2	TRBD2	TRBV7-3	ASSLTGKPGLAGVLTGELF
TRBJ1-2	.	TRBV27	ASSLSRANYGYT
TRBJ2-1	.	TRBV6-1	ASSVGQGGDEQF
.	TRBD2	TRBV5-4	ASSPPSGTSGYEQY
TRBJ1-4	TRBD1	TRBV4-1	ASSRSRDRNEKLF
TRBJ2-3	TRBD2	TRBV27	ASSSRLAGGTDTQY
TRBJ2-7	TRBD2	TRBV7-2	ASSSTTGTNYEQY
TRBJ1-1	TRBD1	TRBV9	ASSVGWTGSTEAF
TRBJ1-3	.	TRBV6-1	ASSQDTLSGNTIY
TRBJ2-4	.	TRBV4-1	ASSRTGSANIQY
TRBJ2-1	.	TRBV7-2	ASSLGGRNEQF
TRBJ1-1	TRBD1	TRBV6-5	ASSRQGSEAF
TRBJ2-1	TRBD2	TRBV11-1	ASSKLAGDDEQF
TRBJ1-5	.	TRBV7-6	ASSLSGTRNQPQH
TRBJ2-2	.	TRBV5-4	ASSFSVSGFGKTGELF
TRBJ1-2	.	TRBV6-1	ASSEAGHGIQLYGYT
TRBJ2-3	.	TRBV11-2	ASRGDTQY
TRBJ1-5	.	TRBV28	ASSLGATNQPQH
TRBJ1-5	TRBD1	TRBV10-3	AISQGQGSNQPQH
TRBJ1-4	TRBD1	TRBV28	ASKRQGATNEKLF
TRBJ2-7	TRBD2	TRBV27	ASSLSAGGREQY
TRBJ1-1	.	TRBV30	ACFLGEAF